Shown below are 7 T cell receptor beta chains from a single sample sequenced in a study of blood T cell repertoires in COVID-19 (dated by TCRdb to 2019 to 2021). Library creation used the immunoSEQ multiplex PCR assay. The immuneACCESS repertoire file appears here via TCRdb, limited to in-frame rearrangements. These files lack a portion of the clones; in checked studies, under half of the deficit traces to unresolved V genes, and the cause of the others is not known. The sample table lists about 340,000 clones, 80% to 90% of them with a count of one. Of the sample, about 4% falls within the top ten clones. The sample comprised PBMCs or T cells enriched from blood (not recorded which). These receptors all stem from a middle-aged woman with acute COVID-19.

This clone was detected a few times. This chain links TRBV6-1 with TRBJ1-1; 7 nucleotides agree with TRBD1. Per germline, CDR1 MNHNS and CDR2 SASEGT. This CDR3 contains 15 residues. Germline trimming cut 1 base from V and 0 bases from J; bases unmatched to any gene: 2. This CDR3 reads CASSEETGMNTEAFF. In nucleotides, the CDR3 is TGTGCCAGCAGTGAAGAGACAGGGATGAACACTGAAGCTTTCTTT.

This sequence joins TRBV7-2 and TRBJ2-1; TRBD2 aligns across 8 bases. Germline CDR1 reads SGHTA; CDR2 reads FQGNSA. Germline trimming cut 2 bases from V and 6 bases from J; bases unmatched to any gene: 6. The length of the CDR3 is 15 residues. In DNA, the CDR3 is TGTGCCAGCAGCTTAATGGGACTAGGTTCCAATGAGCAGTTCTTC. As protein: CASSLMGLGSNEQFF.

The chain is built from TRBV6-1 and TRBJ1-2, with TRBD1 matching 9 bases. After removal of 4 bases from V and 4 bases from J, the junction contained 7 bases not matched to a gene. Germline values: CDR1 MNHNS, CDR2 SASEGT. The CDR3 is made up of 15 amino acids. The CDR3 loop reads CASSGAGQGGYGYTF. As DNA, the CDR3 is TGTGCCAGCAGTGGAGCGGGACAGGGAGGCTATGGCTACACCTTC.

This chain uses TRBV29-1 with TRBJ2-2, with TRBD1 matching over 7 bases. From germline, CDR1 is SQVTM and CDR2 ANQGSEA. The ends lost 5 bases at V and 3 bases at J; junction bases unmatched: 0. This CDR3 spans 12 amino acids. CDR3 bases: TGCAGCGTTCAGGGGGACACCGGGGAGCTGTTTTTT. This gives the protein CSVQGDTGELFF.

The chain uses TRBV28 and TRBJ2-1, with 14 bases aligning to TRBD2. V lost 5 bases to trimming and J lost 9 bases; unmatched junction nucleotides: 9. The CDR3 is 16 amino acids. Germline V CDR1 and CDR2: MDHEN, SYDVKM. The CDR3 coding sequence is TGTGCCAGCAGTGCCACGACTAGCGGGAGGGCGGTTGAGCAGTTCTTC. This codes for CASSATTSGRAVEQFF.

The CDR3 loop is CASSLETGAWGYTF. CDR3 coding DNA: TGCGCCAGCAGCTTGGAAACAGGGGCCTGGGGCTACACCTTC. The rearrangement links TRBV5-1 to TRBJ1-2; 7 bases are a match to TRBD1. Germline lookup yields CDR1 SGHRS and CDR2 YFSETQ. Trimming at V came to 0 bases and at J to 8 bases, leaving 7 bases not matched to a gene. The CDR3 covers 14 residues.

The gene calls are TRBV25-1 and TRBJ1-6; D not certain. The CDR3 extends over 16 amino acids. V lost 6 bases and J 7 bases, leaving 19 bases between the germline ends. Germline-derived CDR1 and CDR2 are MGHDK and SYGVNS. Here the CDR3 DNA reads TGTGCCAGCAGCGACACCCTCGCGGGGAACAATTCACCCCTCCACTTT. It yields the protein CASSDTLAGNNSPLHF. Variable domain in full (rest from reference TRBV25-1 and TRBJ1-6): EADIYQTPRYLVIGTGKKITLECSQTMGHDKMYWYQQDPGMELHLIHYSYGVNSTEKGDLSSESTVSRIRTEHFPLTLESARPSHTSQYLCASSDTLAGNNSPLHFGNGTRLTVT.